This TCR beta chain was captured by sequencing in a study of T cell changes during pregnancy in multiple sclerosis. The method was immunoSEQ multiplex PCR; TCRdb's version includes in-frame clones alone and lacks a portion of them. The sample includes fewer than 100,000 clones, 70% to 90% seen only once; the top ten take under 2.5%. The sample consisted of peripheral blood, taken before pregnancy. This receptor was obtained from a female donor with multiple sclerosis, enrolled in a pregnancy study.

CDR3: CASSLGQPEETQYF. Here the CDR3 DNA reads TGCGCCAGCAGCTTGGGACAGCCTGAAGAGACCCAGTACTTC. The chain links TRBV5-1 to TRBJ2-5; D possibly corresponds to TRBD1 (5 bases). V was shortened by 0 bases and J by 3 bases, with 9 bases between the two germline ends. This CDR3 spans 14 amino acids. CDR1 and CDR2 from the germline V gene are SGHRS and YFSETQ.